The clone carrying this T cell receptor beta chain was recorded many times. Its target is not known. The sample comes from a study of T cells in Graves' hyperthyroidism and ophthalmopathy. Looking at the study overall: The authors collected peripheral blood at initial diagnosis, before any treatment. Study outcomes and limitations: In simple terms, a model built on 13 V-J features told ophthalmopathy apart from stable hyperthyroidism.

Germline V gives CDR1 LGHDT, CDR2 YNNKEL (reference sequence). Trimming pared 4 bases from V and 7 bases from J, leaving 10 bases between. This CDR3 spans 12 amino acids. Amplified regions were TCR beta CDR3 sequences from RNA transcripts. HTBI primers drove first-round RT-PCR of the TCR CDR3. TCRdb re-derived calls from the multiplex PCR reads in MiXCR, one entry per CDR3 protein. The sample has about 600,000 distinct CDR3 sequences, about 16% seen once; the top ten hold approximately 3.5%. Any patient presenting with uncontrolled infection, other autoimmune disease, pregnancy or lactation was left out.

This clonotype was obtained from a woman in her forties with Graves' ophthalmopathy. Sequences were obtained from blood. The chain combines TRBV3-1 with TRBJ1-1; no clear D. CDR3 DNA sequence: TGTGCCAGCAGCCCGCGGGGAGGTGAAGCTTTCTTT. Its protein is CASSPRGGEAFF.